These T cell receptor beta chains were read from a single sample in a study of blood T cell repertoires in COVID-19. The data were produced by immunoSEQ multiplex PCR, yet TCRdb's version contains in-frame clones alone and is incomplete. The sample lists more than 450,000 clones; around 90% were seen once. Sequencing used PBMCs or T cells enriched from blood (not recorded which). The origin of the receptors is a woman between 18 and 29 years old who had recovered from COVID-19. Each CDR3 is given with its conserved first and last residue. D genes are given only for firm matches. Clone size appears in some rows only: once, few, many, or a class for an expanded clone.

-,-,TRBJ1-1,TRBV6-1,CASSEALYLYAFF,TGTGCCAGCAGTGAAGCGTTGTATTTGTATGCTTTCTTT
-,-,TRBJ2-7,TRBV18,CASSPGRGTYEQYF,TGTGCCAGCTCACCCGGCAGGGGCACCTACGAGCAGTACTTC
-,-,TRBJ1-5,TRBV10-3,CAISEGRNQPQHF,TGTGCCATCAGTGAGGGGAGGAATCAGCCCCAGCATTTT
-,TRBD1,TRBJ1-5,TRBV19,CASSDRTGVESNQPQHF,TGTGCCAGTAGTGACCGAACAGGGGTTGAGAGCAATCAGCCCCAGCATTTT
-,TRBD1,TRBJ2-7,TRBV15,CATSRDWGTGVDPYEQYF,TGTGCCACCAGCAGAGATTGGGGGACAGGGGTGGACCCCTACGAGCAGTACTTC
-,TRBD1,TRBJ1-1,TRBV6-5,CASSYAGGETEAFF,TGTGCCAGCAGTTACGCAGGGGGAGAAACTGAAGCTTTCTTT
-,-,TRBJ2-3,TRBV11-3,CASSAGSTDTQYF,TGTGCCAGCAGTGCGGGTAGCACAGATACGCAGTATTTT
few,TRBD2,TRBJ2-1,TRBV9,CASSVEVAGNEQFF,TGTGCCAGCAGCGTAGAAGTAGCGGGGAATGAGCAGTTCTTC
-,-,TRBJ2-7,TRBV19,CASSTTTHPHEQYF,TGTGCCAGTAGTACGACAACCCACCCCCACGAGCAGTACTTC
-,-,TRBJ2-1,TRBV19,CASSMGEDIYNEQFF,TGTGCCAGTAGTATGGGGGAGGACATTTACAATGAGCAGTTCTTC
once,TRBD1,TRBJ1-2,TRBV10-3,CAIGDSGGNGYTF,TGTGCCATCGGAGACTCAGGGGGCAATGGCTACACCTTC
-,-,TRBJ1-1,TRBV4-1,CASSQDGGGYTEAFF,TGCGCCAGCAGCCAAGATGGGGGCGGATACACTGAAGCTTTCTTT
-,TRBD2,TRBJ2-3,TRBV15,CATSRATSGGYTDTQYF,TGTGCCACCAGCAGAGCCACTAGCGGGGGCTACACAGATACGCAGTATTTT
-,-,TRBJ2-7,TRBV30,CAWSGDSYEQYF,TGTGCCTGGAGTGGAGACAGCTACGAGCAGTACTTC
-,TRBD1,TRBJ2-7,TRBV5-1,CASSFGGQAFSSYEQYF,TGCGCCAGCAGCTTCGGGGGACAGGCGTTCTCCTCCTACGAGCAGTACTTC
-,TRBD1,TRBJ2-7,TRBV10-1,CASSQGDPVREQYF,TGCGCCAGCAGTCAGGGGGATCCCGTCAGGGAGCAGTACTTC
-,-,TRBJ2-1,TRBV2,CASNSLVGNEQFF,TGTGCCAGCAATTCCCTCGTCGGCAATGAGCAGTTCTTC
-,-,TRBJ2-5,TRBV5-1,CASSGWGTAALQETQYF,TGCGCCAGCAGCGGGTGGGGCACAGCAGCTCTTCAAGAGACCCAGTACTTC
-,-,TRBJ2-7,TRBV4-2,CASSLRTASHEQYF,TGTGCCAGCAGCCTTCGGACAGCGTCCCACGAGCAGTACTTC
-,-,TRBJ2-5,TRBV6-5,CASRGGRETQYF,TGTGCCAGCCGAGGGGGACGAGAGACCCAGTACTTC
-,TRBD2,TRBJ2-7,TRBV20-1,CSASPPLAGTYEQYF,TGCAGTGCTAGTCCCCCGTTAGCGGGCACCTACGAGCAGTACTTC
-,TRBD1,TRBJ1-3,TRBV10-3,CAIGPGTDSGNTIYF,TGTGCCATCGGACCCGGGACAGACTCTGGAAACACCATATATTTT
-,TRBD1,TRBJ2-2,TRBV5-1,CASSDDRGYTGELFF,TGCGCCAGCAGCGATGACAGGGGCTACACCGGGGAGCTGTTTTTT
-,TRBD2,TRBJ2-3,TRBV3-1/TRBV3-2,CASSQDPSGGAGDTQYF,TGTGCCAGCAGCCAAGATCCTAGCGGGGGGGCGGGGGATACGCAGTATTTT
once,-,TRBJ2-5,TRBV29-1,CSVQGKETQYF,TGCAGCGTACAGGGTAAAGAGACCCAGTACTTC
-,-,TRBJ1-2,TRBV9,CASSVARQGGYGYTF,TGTGCCAGCAGCGTAGCTCGGCAGGGCGGCTATGGCTACACCTTC
-,-,TRBJ1-5,TRBV2,CASSGGPTIYSNQPQHF,TGTGCCAGCAGTGGAGGCCCCACAATTTATAGCAATCAGCCCCAGCATTTT
-,-,TRBJ1-5,TRBV4-1,CASSQLGGRNQPQHF,TGCGCCAGCAGCCAACTCGGGGGGAGAAATCAGCCCCAGCATTTT
-,TRBD1,TRBJ1-3,TRBV7-9,CASSPALGQRSGNTIYF,TGTGCCAGCAGCCCCGCGTTGGGACAGCGCTCTGGAAACACCATATATTTT
-,-,TRBJ2-7,TRBV5-4,CASSLDFAYEQYF,TGTGCCAGCAGCTTGGACTTTGCCTACGAGCAGTACTTC
-,-,TRBJ1-1,TRBV19,CASSVTGDSNTEAFF,TGTGCCAGTAGTGTAACCGGCGACTCGAACACTGAAGCTTTCTTT
-,-,TRBJ2-2,TRBV5-1,CASSQAIGELFF,TGCGCCAGCAGCCAAGCGATCGGGGAGCTGTTTTTT
-,-,TRBJ1-6,TRBV5-1,CASSLAGGPRALHF,TGCGCCAGCAGCTTGGCCGGAGGTCCTCGGGCCCTCCACTTT
once,-,TRBJ1-3,TRBV6-5,CASSYRTAHSGNTIYF,TGTGCCAGCAGTTACCGGACAGCGCACTCTGGAAACACCATATATTTT
-,-,TRBJ2-2,TRBV5-1,CASSSSTGELFF,TGCGCCAGCAGCTCCTCCACCGGGGAGCTGTTTTTT
-,-,TRBJ2-2,TRBV29-1,CSVYRAGELFF,TGCAGCGTATACAGGGCCGGGGAGCTGTTTTTT
-,-,TRBJ2-2,TRBV5-1,CASSLSQDLGSGELFF,TGCGCCAGCAGCTTGAGTCAGGACTTGGGGTCAGGGGAGCTGTTTTTT
-,TRBD1,TRBJ2-1,TRBV29-1,CSVGKSGQGIRNEQFF,TGCAGCGTTGGAAAAAGTGGACAGGGGATCCGGAATGAGCAGTTCTTC
-,TRBD1,TRBJ1-1,TRBV7-8,CASSSTGANTEAFF,TGTGCCAGCAGCTCTACAGGGGCAAACACTGAAGCTTTCTTT
-,-,TRBJ1-5,TRBV6-5,CASRRGGTSNQPQHF,TGTGCCAGCAGGAGGGGCGGGACGAGCAATCAGCCCCAGCATTTT
-,-,TRBJ1-1,TRBV11-2,CASSSLTGNTEAFF,TGTGCCAGCAGCTCACTTACCGGGAACACTGAAGCTTTCTTT
-,TRBD2,TRBJ2-7,TRBV2,CASSSSGGSYEQYF,TGTGCCAGCAGCTCTAGCGGGGGGTCCTACGAGCAGTACTTC
many,-,TRBJ1-2,TRBV25-1,CASSEGGGGYTF,TGTGCCAGCAGTGAAGGGGGCGGTGGCTACACCTTC
-,TRBD1,TRBJ2-7,TRBV24-1,CATSDLQYGTAYEQYF,TGTGCCACCAGTGATTTGCAATATGGGACAGCCTACGAGCAGTACTTC
-,-,TRBJ1-1,TRBV27,CASSLESGDTEAFF,TGTGCCAGCAGTTTAGAGTCCGGGGACACTGAAGCTTTCTTT
-,TRBD1,TRBJ2-1,TRBV5-1,CASSSGRDRVSNEQFF,TGCGCCAGCAGCTCGGGGCGGGACAGGGTATCCAATGAGCAGTTCTTC
-,-,TRBJ1-4,TRBV27,CASSLWGATNEKLFF,TGTGCCAGCAGTTTATGGGGCGCAACTAATGAAAAACTGTTTTTT
-,-,TRBJ1-4,TRBV5-1,CASSPSTNEKLFF,TGCGCCAGCAGCCCTTCAACTAATGAAAAACTGTTTTTT